This record looks at one T cell receptor beta chain sequence and its context. Germline V gene sequence: CDR1 MNHEY, CDR2 SVGAGI. The V end was cut by 7 bases, the J end by 5 bases, with 14 bases between. CDR3 length: 13 amino acids. Methods used by the authors: It was from reference gene primer amplification that nucleated cell counts were estimated. The protocol was immunoSEQ multiplex PCR, while the TCRdb copy is restricted to in-frame clones and leaves out a portion. D and trimming were read from the DNA, whereas the V and J calls and clone size are those reported in that table. The sample holds 200,000 to 250,000 clones, approximately 84% seen once. This specimen belongs to a study of blood T cell repertoires in COVID-19. Turning to the study itself: Specimens from acute and convalescent COVID-19 originated in the United States, Italy and Spain. PBMCs, B-cell-depleted T cells, or T cells were the source of the cDNA or gDNA that made up the material.

This clonotype originated in a woman in her 30s who had recovered from COVID-19. V and J are TRBV6-5 and TRBJ1-1, with D possibly TRBD1 on 6 matching bases. Sequencing input: peripheral blood. CDR3 region: CASIVTGGTEAFF. The CDR3 bases are TGTGCCAGCATTGTGACAGGCGGAACTGAAGCTTTCTTT.